These 2 T cell receptor beta chains originate from one sample sequenced in a study of control samples from healthy donors and cancer patients. The assay was immunoSEQ multiplex PCR, and TCRdb's table has in-frame clones only and misses some. In the table there are about 31,000 clones, approximately 94% of which are singletons. Sequences were obtained from blood. These receptors were obtained from a man aged 55 to 69 in good health.

The V call is TRBV3-1 (or the pseudogene TRBV3-2), the J call TRBJ1-2; TRBD1 matches 10 bases. Germline V CDR1 and CDR2: LGHDT, YNNKEL (reference sequence). This CDR3 contains 15 residues. With V trimmed by 6 bases and J by 2 bases, 6 bases remained unmatched. The CDR3 is CASSLRQGANYGYTF. CDR3 sequence (DNA): TGTGCCAGCAGTCTTAGACAGGGGGCGAACTATGGCTACACCTTC.

This rearrangement joins TRBV27 to TRBJ1-5; D is uncertain. Trimming shortened V by 5 bases and J by 6 bases, and 11 bases separated the two germline ends. CDR1 is MNHEY, CDR2 SMNVEV, per germline (reference sequence). This CDR3 has 13 residues. CDR3 nucleotides: TGTGCCAGCAGTACCTGGGGAGGTCAGCCCCAGCATTTT. Residues: CASSTWGGQPQHF.